Sequencing of this TCR beta chain was carried out in a study of OX40 agonist ivuxolimab in advanced cancers. Whole-study context: From 23 to 79 years was the age range, with a mean of around 56 years, and roughly 80% were male.

The repertoire was sequenced with immunoSEQ multiplex PCR; TCRdb's copy has only in-frame clones and lacks some. The data hold some 73,000 clones, with around 86% observed a single time. V was cut by 5 bases and J by 1 base, with 14 bases left in between. CDR1 and CDR2 from the germline V gene are SEHNR and FQNEAQ (reference sequence). The CDR3 sequence is 15 residues long. Sequences were derived from CD4+ or CD8+ T cells sorted from blood, sampled in a trial of the OX40 agonist ivuxolimab. This sequence originates from an adult with an advanced solid tumor such as melanoma, head and neck, liver or kidney cancer. This chain connects TRBV7-9 to TRBJ1-2, with D perhaps matching TRBD1 (5 bases). The CDR3 protein is CASSPRTGVNYGYTF. In DNA form, the CDR3 reads TGTGCCAGCAGCCCCCGAACAGGTGTTAACTATGGCTACACCTTC.